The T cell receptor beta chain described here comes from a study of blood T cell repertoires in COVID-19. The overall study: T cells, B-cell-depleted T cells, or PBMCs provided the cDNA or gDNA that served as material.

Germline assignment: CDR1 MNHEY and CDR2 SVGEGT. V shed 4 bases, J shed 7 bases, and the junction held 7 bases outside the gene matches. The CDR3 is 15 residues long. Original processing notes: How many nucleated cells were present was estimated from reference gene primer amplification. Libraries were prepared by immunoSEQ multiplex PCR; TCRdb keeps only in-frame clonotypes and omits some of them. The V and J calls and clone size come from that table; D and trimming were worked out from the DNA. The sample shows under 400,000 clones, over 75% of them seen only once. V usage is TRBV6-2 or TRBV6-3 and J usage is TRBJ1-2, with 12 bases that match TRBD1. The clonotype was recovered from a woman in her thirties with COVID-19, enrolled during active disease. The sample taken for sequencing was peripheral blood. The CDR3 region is CASSFDRDRGLGYTF. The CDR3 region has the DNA TGTGCCAGCAGTTTTGACCGGGACAGGGGGCTTGGCTACACCTTC.